Each of the 31 T cell receptor beta chains below was sequenced from the same sample in a study of blood T cell repertoires in COVID-19. Here immunoSEQ multiplex PCR was the method, and the copy in TCRdb shows in-frame clones only, minus some. The top ten clones hold roughly 5.1% of a sample with 130,000 or so clones, around 79% of them seen once. The specimen was peripheral blood. The receptors derive from a woman in her 70s with COVID-19, enrolled during active disease.

The table lists this clone with a few counts. V gene TRBV3-1 (or the pseudogene TRBV3-2) combines with J gene TRBJ1-2; D perhaps matches TRBD1 (5 bases). There are 13 residues in the CDR3. The V end lost 2 bases, the J end lost 3 bases, and 7 bases lay between the germline ends. Germline V CDR1 and CDR2: LGHDT, YNNKEL (reference sequence). The CDR3 nucleotides read TGTGCCAGCAGCCAATTACAGGACTATGGCTACACCTTC. It encodes CASSQLQDYGYTF.

This chain connects TRBV7-2 to TRBJ1-4; D may be TRBD1 (5 bases). This CDR3 has 16 amino acids. The germline V gene has CDR1 SGHTA and CDR2 FQGNSA. V gave up 5 bases and J gave up 0 bases, with 13 bases separating them. The CDR3, as DNA: TGTGCCAGCAGCCGTGGAGGGGCTGCAACTAATGAAAAACTGTTTTTT. Amino acids: CASSRGGAATNEKLFF. Full variable domain (missing parts from reference TRBV7-2 and TRBJ1-4): GAGVSQSPSNKVTEKGKDVELRCDPISGHTALYWYRQSLGQGLEFLIYFQGNSAPDKSGLPSDRFSAERTGGSVSTLTIQRTQQEDSAVYLCASSRGGAATNEKLFFGSGTQLSVL.

The rearrangement joins TRBV6-5 to TRBJ2-7; TRBD1 matches 8 bases. The ends lost 7 bases at V and 2 bases at J; junction bases unmatched: 10. The CDR3 spans 15 residues. Per the germline V gene, CDR1 is MNHEY and CDR2 is SVGAGI. The CDR3 DNA reads TGTGCCAGCACCGTCCCCGGGACAGGAACCTACGAGCAGTACTTC. Amino acid sequence: CASTVPGTGTYEQYF.

The J gene is TRBJ2-1, the V gene TRBV5-1, with 10 bases matching TRBD1. The V gene end was trimmed by 4 bases and the J gene end by 8 bases; junction bases not matched to a gene: 9. This CDR3 has 15 amino acids. In germline, CDR1 is SGHRS, CDR2 YFSETQ. The CDR3 DNA reads TGCGCCAGCAGCCACCGGGACAGGGGTTGGGATGAGCAGTTCTTC. It encodes CASSHRDRGWDEQFF.

The CDR3: CASSTADRVNTEAFF. The CDR3 DNA follows: TGTGCCAGTAGCACCGCCGACAGGGTGAACACTGAAGCTTTCTTT. The chain carries TRBV19 and TRBJ1-1; 7 bases line up with TRBD1. Per germline, CDR1 LNHDA and CDR2 SQIVND (reference sequence). J lost 0 bases, V lost 6 bases, and 7 bases had no gene match. This CDR3 comprises 15 residues.

On this clone: Other DNA sequences in the same sample also yield this CDR3. The chain couples TRBV5-6 to TRBJ2-1; D not certain. V dropped 2 bases and J dropped 3 bases, with 6 bases sitting between them. Germline V gene lookup returns CDR1 SGHDT and CDR2 YYEEEE. This CDR3 comprises 13 residues. This CDR3 is CASSLELYNEQFF. The CDR3 bases are TGTGCCAGCAGCTTAGAACTCTACAATGAGCAGTTCTTC.

This rearrangement joins TRBV2 to TRBJ1-1, with D maybe TRBD1 (5 bases). CDR1 and CDR2 (germline): SNHLY, FYNNEI. The CDR3 extends over 12 amino acids. With 5 bases removed from V and 5 bases from J, the gap between germline ends came to 9 bases. This CDR3 is CASSWGLTEAFF. The CDR3 DNA follows: TGTGCCAGCAGTTGGGGCCTGACTGAAGCTTTCTTT.

The chain links TRBV28 to TRBJ1-5; D gene ambiguous. The V end lost 5 bases, the J end lost 6 bases, and 14 bases lay between the germline ends. CDR1 and CDR2 from the germline V gene are MDHEN and SYDVKM. This CDR3 is built from 14 residues. CDR3 sequence reads: CASSGGGVAQPQHF. The CDR3 nucleotides are TGTGCCAGCAGTGGAGGCGGGGTGGCTCAGCCCCAGCATTTT. Filled out from reference TRBV28 and TRBJ1-5, the complete variable domain reads DVKVTQSSRYLVKRTGEKVFLECVQDMDHENMFWYRQDPGLGLRLIYFSYDVKMKEKGDIPEGYSVSREKKERFSLILESASTNQTSMYLCASSGGGVAQPQHFGDGTRLSIL.

This chain links TRBV5-5 with TRBJ2-5, with 9 bases aligning to TRBD1. There are 16 residues in the CDR3. Germline values: CDR1 SGHKS, CDR2 YYEKEE (reference sequence). With V trimmed by 2 bases and J by 5 bases, 10 bases remained unmatched. CDR3 DNA: TGTGCCAGCAGCTTCGGCGGGACAGGGCTTGGGGAGACCCAGTACTTC. As protein: CASSFGGTGLGETQYF.

Note on this clone: Other DNA sequences in the sample encode the same CDR3. V is TRBV5-1 and J is TRBJ2-5; TRBD2 matches at 13 bases. With 2 bases clipped from V and 2 bases from J, the junction kept 0 bases outside the gene matches. The length of the CDR3 is 15 residues. Germline lookup yields CDR1 SGHRS and CDR2 YFSETQ. In DNA form, the CDR3 reads TGCGCCAGCAGCTTACTAGCGGGGGGGCAAGAGACCCAGTACTTC. It translates to CASSLLAGGQETQYF.

The chain is built from TRBV5-4 and TRBJ2-3; D is unresolved. V was cut by 0 bases and J by 7 bases, with 9 bases left in between. The length of the CDR3 is 13 residues. In germline, CDR1 is SGHNT, CDR2 YYREEE (reference sequence). CDR3 sequence: CASSLALGNTQYF. CDR3 bases: TGTGCCAGCAGCTTGGCCCTCGGTAATACGCAGTATTTT.

The chain joins TRBV7-9 to TRBJ1-2; 7 bases match TRBD1. The length of the CDR3 is 12 residues. Losses at the gene ends were 5 bases for V and 8 bases for J; bases not matched to a gene: 5. The germline gives CDR1 SEHNR, CDR2 FQNEAQ (reference sequence). The CDR3 is CASSRQGDGYTF. The CDR3 region has the DNA TGTGCCAGCAGCCGACAGGGTGACGGCTACACCTTC.

This clone was seen a single time. V gene TRBV15 combines with J gene TRBJ1-5, with 7 bases matching TRBD1. V shed 3 bases and J 2 bases; nucleotides not matched to a gene: 7. This CDR3 spans 16 amino acids. In germline, CDR1 is LNHNV, CDR2 YYDKDF (reference sequence). For the CDR3, the DNA is TGTGCCACCAGCAGGCTTGACAGGGTCGGCAATCAGCCCCAGCATTTT. This gives the protein CATSRLDRVGNQPQHF.

The rearrangement uses TRBV7-8 and TRBJ1-1, with 12 bases matching TRBD1. V was pared by 3 bases and J by 4 bases, with 3 bases of the junction left unmatched. CDR1 and CDR2 (germline): SGHVS, FQNEAQ. The CDR3 loop spans 15 amino acids. In DNA form, the CDR3 reads TGTGCCAGCAGCTTTGGGACAGGGGGCATCACTGAAGCTTTCTTT. It yields the protein CASSFGTGGITEAFF.

The chain uses TRBV19 and TRBJ1-2; D is uncertain. The CDR3 has 16 amino acids. CDR1 is LNHDA and CDR2 is SQIVND in the germline V gene (reference sequence). The V end was cut by 3 bases, the J end by 6 bases, with 20 bases between. CDR3: CASSIDQPPSINGYTF. The CDR3, as DNA: TGTGCCAGTAGTATCGATCAGCCTCCTAGTATCAATGGCTACACCTTC.

J is TRBJ2-3 and V is TRBV5-1, with D perhaps TRBD2 (6 bases). Trimming removed 2 bases from V and 3 bases from J, with 10 bases in between. This CDR3 region has 14 residues. Germline V CDR1 and CDR2: SGHRS, YFSETQ. In nucleotides, the CDR3 is TGCGCCAGCAGCTTATGGAGGGCAACAGATACGCAGTATTTT. Translating it yields CASSLWRATDTQYF.

This clone was seen only a few times. The V call is TRBV28, the J call TRBJ2-7; 9 bases line up with TRBD1. The CDR3 contains 14 residues. V shed 5 bases and J 0 bases; nucleotides not matched to a gene: 2. The germline V gene encodes CDR1 MDHEN and CDR2 SYDVKM. CDR3 bases: TGTGCCAGCAGTCCGACAGGGGGCTCCTACGAGCAGTACTTC. It yields the protein CASSPTGGSYEQYF.

In its sample, this clone was seen once. V gene TRBV5-5 combines with J gene TRBJ1-1, with TRBD1 identical over 9 bases. The CDR3 covers 16 residues. CDR1 is SGHKS and CDR2 is YYEKEE in the germline V gene (reference sequence). The V and J ends lost 3 bases and 6 bases, in that order; junction bases with no gene match: 12. The CDR3 coding sequence is TGTGCCAGCAGCTCGAATACTGGGACAGGGCGCGCTGAAGCTTTCTTT. Its translation is CASSSNTGTGRAEAFF.

The table lists this clone with a count of one. The CDR3 reads CASSPSQGGEQYF. The DNA for the CDR3 is TGTGCCAGCAGTCCCTCCCAGGGCGGCGAGCAGTACTTC. The genes are TRBV28 and TRBJ2-7, with a tentative D call TRBD1 (5 bases). This CDR3 is 13 amino acids long. V gave up 5 bases and J gave up 6 bases, with 14 bases separating them. Germline V gene data show CDR1 as MDHEN and CDR2 as SYDVKM.

The gene calls are TRBV5-4 and TRBJ2-5; possible D gene TRBD2, 6 bases. The CDR3 is made up of 14 amino acids. The germline CDR1 and CDR2 sequences are SGHNT and YYREEE (reference sequence). Trimming took off 4 bases at V and 2 bases at J, with 12 bases between the two ends. In nucleotides, the CDR3 is TGTGCCAGCAGCCCAGTGGCGGGACAAGAGACCCAGTACTTC. It is translated as CASSPVAGQETQYF.

This clone was observed a handful of times. The chain carries TRBV5-1 and TRBJ2-7; tentative D call: TRBD2 (9 bases). V was trimmed by 0 bases and J by 1 base, leaving 20 bases between them. The CDR3 consists of 18 residues. Germline-derived CDR1 and CDR2 are SGHRS and YFSETQ. This chain's CDR3 is CASSLGQGSSGASYEQYF. CDR3 sequence (DNA): TGCGCCAGCAGCTTGGGACAGGGGTCTAGCGGGGCTTCCTACGAGCAGTACTTC.

The V call is TRBV30, the J call TRBJ1-4; possible D gene TRBD1, 5 bases. The CDR3 is made up of 11 amino acids. Trimming took off 7 bases at V and 10 bases at J, with 13 bases between the two ends. The germline gives CDR1 GTSNPN, CDR2 SVGIG (reference sequence). The CDR3 DNA reads as TGTGCCTACCTCTTGGGGGGAAAACTGTTTTTT. Residues: CAYLLGGKLFF.

The V and J genes are TRBV19 and TRBJ2-2, with TRBD1 identical over 8 bases. The CDR3 contains 15 residues. The V segment lost 6 bases and the J segment 8 bases; nucleotides outside the gene matches: 11. Germline-derived CDR1 and CDR2 are LNHDA and SQIVND (reference sequence). The CDR3 sequence: CASRTRTGMLGELFF. CDR3 in DNA: TGTGCCAGTAGAACTAGGACAGGGATGCTGGGGGAGCTGTTTTTT.

A word on this clone: The same CDR3 can be traced to other DNA sequences in this sample. The V call is TRBV30, the J call TRBJ1-6; D is unresolved. The CDR3 sequence is 13 residues long. Trimming took off 2 bases at V and 8 bases at J, with 10 bases between the two ends. Germline V gene data show CDR1 as GTSNPN and CDR2 as SVGIG (reference sequence). The CDR3, as DNA: TGTGCCTGGAGTAACGGGAGGGATTCACCCCTCCACTTT. It yields the protein CAWSNGRDSPLHF. The full variable domain, with the rest looked up from reference TRBV30 and TRBJ1-6, is SQTIHQWPATLVQPVGSPLSLECTVEGTSNPNLYWYRQAAGRGLQLLFYSVGIGQISSEVPQNLSASRPQDRQFILSSKKLLLSDSGFYLCAWSNGRDSPLHFGNGTRLTVT.

The rearrangement links TRBV28 to TRBJ1-4, with D tentatively TRBD1 (5 bases). CDR1 MDHEN and CDR2 SYDVKM come from the germline V gene. The ends were cut back, 10 bases at V and 0 bases at J, with 18 bases in the middle. The CDR3 is 16 residues long. The CDR3 protein is CATRGAGPATNEKLFF. The CDR3 DNA reads TGTGCCACCCGTGGGGCAGGGCCTGCAACTAATGAAAAACTGTTTTTT. Filled out from reference TRBV28 and TRBJ1-4, the complete variable domain reads DVKVTQSSRYLVKRTGEKVFLECVQDMDHENMFWYRQDPGLGLRLIYFSYDVKMKEKGDIPEGYSVSREKKERFSLILESASTNQTSMYLCATRGAGPATNEKLFFGSGTQLSVL.

The J gene is TRBJ2-1, the V gene TRBV18; 7 nucleotides agree with TRBD1. Losses at the gene ends were 1 base for V and 9 bases for J; bases not matched to a gene: 3. The CDR3 runs 13 residues. Per germline, CDR1 KGHSH and CDR2 LQKENI. In nucleotides, the CDR3 is TGTGCCAGCTCACCACGGGACAGAGGTGAGCAGTTCTTC. This gives the protein CASSPRDRGEQFF.

The rearrangement uses TRBV5-1 and TRBJ2-1, with a tentative D call TRBD1 (5 bases). The CDR3 sequence is 16 residues long. V was shortened by 1 base and J by 0 bases, with 11 bases between the two germline ends. Per germline, CDR1 SGHRS and CDR2 YFSETQ. The CDR3 reads CASSLLPGISYNEQFF. In DNA, the CDR3 is TGCGCCAGCAGCTTGCTGCCAGGGATCTCCTACAATGAGCAGTTCTTC.

The CDR3 coding sequence is TGTGCCAGCACCAGACTAGCGGGGGACTTAGGGGAGCAGTTCTTC. Translating gives CASTRLAGDLGEQFF. The rearrangement uses TRBV2 and TRBJ2-1; 12 nucleotides line up with TRBD2. Germline CDR1 SNHLY, CDR2 FYNNEI. The V segment lost 7 bases and the J segment 10 bases; nucleotides outside the gene matches: 11. The CDR3 spans 15 residues.

J is TRBJ2-1 and V is TRBV3-1 (or the pseudogene TRBV3-2); 10 bases align to TRBD1. The CDR3 is made up of 13 amino acids. Germline CDR1 reads LGHDT; CDR2 reads YNNKEL (reference sequence). J lost 7 bases, V lost 4 bases, and 1 base had no gene match. The CDR3 loop reads CASSRQGANEQFF. In DNA, the CDR3 is TGTGCCAGCAGCCGACAGGGGGCAAATGAGCAGTTCTTC.

This clone was observed a single time. The chain uses TRBV6-5 and TRBJ1-2, with a weak D call TRBD1 (6 bases). From germline, CDR1 is MNHEY and CDR2 SVGAGI. Trimming took 8 bases from V and 2 from J, leaving 12 bases between them. The CDR3 consists of 13 residues. CDR3 loop: CASGQTDNYGYTF. The CDR3 nucleotides are TGTGCCAGCGGACAGACCGACAACTATGGCTACACCTTC.

V gene TRBV6-1 combines with J gene TRBJ1-5; possibly TRBD1 for D (6 bases). This CDR3 has 18 amino acids. The germline V gene encodes CDR1 MNHNS and CDR2 SASEGT. V gave up 0 bases and J gave up 5 bases, with 20 bases separating them. The CDR3 nucleotides read TGTGCCAGCAGTGAAGCGGTAGGGGGTAGGGGTGGTGATCAGCCCCAGCATTTT. This sequence encodes CASSEAVGGRGGDQPQHF.